This T cell receptor beta chain was found in a study of blood T cell repertoires in COVID-19. Study-wide background: Acute-phase and convalescent COVID-19 samples originated in the United States, Italy and Spain. In each case, the material was cDNA or gDNA derived from T cells, B-cell-depleted T cells, or PBMCs.

Germline values: CDR1 LNHDA, CDR2 SQIVND (reference sequence). V lost 11 bases to trimming and J lost 3 bases, with 11 bases between them. This CDR3 comprises 11 residues. Study processing details: Amplification of reference gene primers provided the estimated nucleated cell counts. The protocol was immunoSEQ multiplex PCR, while the TCRdb copy is restricted to in-frame clones and leaves out a portion. That table gives V, J and clone size, and the DNA gave D and trimming. Among about 310,000 clones listed, 90% were seen once. Followed over time, Seattle patients had been enrolled while infection was active.

Sequencing input: peripheral blood. This receptor was obtained from a woman aged 40 to 55 with COVID-19, enrolled during active disease. The chain employs TRBV19 and TRBJ2-7, with D hard to call. The CDR3 bases are TGTGCCGGCGGCCACTGCTACGAGCAGTACTTC. Its translation: CAGGHCYEQYF.